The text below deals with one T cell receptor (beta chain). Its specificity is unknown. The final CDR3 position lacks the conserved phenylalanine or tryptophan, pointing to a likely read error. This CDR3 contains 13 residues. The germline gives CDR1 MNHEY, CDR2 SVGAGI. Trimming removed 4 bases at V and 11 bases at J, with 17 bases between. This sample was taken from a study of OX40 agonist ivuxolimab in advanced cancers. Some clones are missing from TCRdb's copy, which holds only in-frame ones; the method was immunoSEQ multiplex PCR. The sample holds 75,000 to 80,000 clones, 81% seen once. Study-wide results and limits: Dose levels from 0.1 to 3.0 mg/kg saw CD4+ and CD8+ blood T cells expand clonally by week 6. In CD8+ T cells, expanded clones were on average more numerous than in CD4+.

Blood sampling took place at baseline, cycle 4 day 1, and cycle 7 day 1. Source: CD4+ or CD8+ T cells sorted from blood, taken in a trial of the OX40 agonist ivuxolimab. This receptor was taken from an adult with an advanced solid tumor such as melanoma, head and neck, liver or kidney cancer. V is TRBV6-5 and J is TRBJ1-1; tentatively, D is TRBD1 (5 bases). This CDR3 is CASSSWSGVSAFL. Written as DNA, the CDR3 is TGTGCCAGCAGTTCTTGGTCGGGGGTTTCGGCTTTCCTT.